Listed below are T cell receptor beta chains from one sample, sequenced in a study of human T cells and chemical hapten exposure. MiXCR, run by TCRdb on the RACE reads, gives a single entry per CDR3 protein. Among approximately 350,000 distinct CDR3 sequences listed, around 7% were seen once. The sample consisted of whole blood, taken in connection with sensitization to the hapten diphenylcyclopropenone (DPC). These receptors came from a woman under 30 with alopecia areata. Some clones in this sample may be carry-over from other donors' samples. Both conserved end residues are part of each CDR3. The order of the fields is V gene, clone size, D gene, J gene, CDR3 protein, CDR3 DNA. The D gene is left open where the match is weak. Size tells how often a clone was seen (once, few, many) or the class of an expanded clone, and some rows leave it out.

V: TRBV12-3/TRBV12-4; size: many; D: NA; J: TRBJ2-5; CDR3: CASSFAGRKETQYF; DNA: TGTGCCAGCAGTTTTGCGGGCCGCAAAGAGACCCAGTACTTC
V: TRBV7-2; size: few; D: TRBD2; J: TRBJ2-3; CDR3: CASSSPQAGAGTDTQYF; DNA: TGTGCCAGCAGCTCGCCCCAAGCGGGGGCCGGCACAGATACGCAGTATTTT
V: TRBV7-2; size: many; D: NA; J: TRBJ2-1; CDR3: CASSPHQRVDEQFF; DNA: TGTGCCAGCAGCCCGCACCAGAGGGTCGATGAGCAGTTCTTC
V: TRBV28; size: many; D: TRBD1; J: TRBJ2-5; CDR3: CASSFWDRGQETQYF; DNA: TGTGCCAGCAGTTTTTGGGACAGGGGGCAAGAGACCCAGTACTTC
V: TRBV2; size: NA; D: NA; J: TRBJ2-7; CDR3: CASSEASYSYEQYF; DNA: TGTGCCAGCAGTGAAGCCTCATACTCCTACGAGCAGTACTTC
V: TRBV6-2/TRBV6-3; size: NA; D: NA; J: TRBJ2-3; CDR3: CASSYLPGLSTDTQYF; DNA: TGTGCCAGCAGTTACTTGCCGGGACTGAGCACAGATACGCAGTATTTT
V: TRBV4-3; size: many; D: NA; J: TRBJ2-3; CDR3: CASSQPATASTDTQYF; DNA: TGCGCCAGCAGCCAACCTGCCACTGCTAGCACAGATACGCAGTATTTT
V: TRBV20-1; size: NA; D: TRBD1; J: TRBJ1-1; CDR3: CSAREGTATEAFF; DNA: TGCAGTGCTAGAGAGGGGACAGCCACTGAAGCTTTCTTT
V: TRBV21-1; size: few; D: NA; J: TRBJ1-1; CDR3: CASSNWAVLRSTEAFF; DNA: TGTGCCAGCAGCAATTGGGCGGTCCTACGGAGCACTGAAGCTTTCTTT
V: TRBV7-2; size: few; D: TRBD1; J: TRBJ2-3; CDR3: CASSLADRGLRLTDTQYF; DNA: TGTGCCAGCAGCTTAGCGGACAGGGGTTTACGTCTCACAGATACGCAGTATTTT
V: TRBV21-1; size: few; D: NA; J: TRBJ1-6; CDR3: CASSKARRQYNSPLHF; DNA: TGTGCCAGCAGCAAAGCGCGGAGACAGTATAATTCACCCCTCCACTTT
V: TRBV20-1; size: few; D: NA; J: TRBJ1-1; CDR3: CSARLTGPRTEAFF; DNA: TGCAGTGCTAGGTTGACGGGGCCCCGCACTGAAGCTTTCTTT
V: TRBV29-1; size: many; D: NA; J: TRBJ2-6; CDR3: CSVEELTSGANVLTF; DNA: TGCAGCGTTGAGGAACTGACCTCTGGGGCCAACGTCCTGACTTTC
V: TRBV6-5; size: few; D: TRBD1; J: TRBJ2-7; CDR3: CASRRGQGVFYEQYF; DNA: TGTGCCAGCAGACGCGGACAGGGGGTATTCTACGAGCAGTACTTC
V: TRBV6-4; size: few; D: TRBD1; J: TRBJ2-3; CDR3: CASARTGGSTDTQYF; DNA: TGTGCCAGCGCACGGACAGGGGGAAGCACAGATACGCAGTATTTT
V: TRBV20-1; size: many; D: NA; J: TRBJ2-7; CDR3: CSARISGRHEQYF; DNA: TGCAGTGCTAGGATTTCGGGGCGCCACGAGCAGTACTTC
V: TRBV18; size: NA; D: TRBD2; J: TRBJ2-1; CDR3: CASSLRGGVQFF; DNA: TGTGCCAGCTCCCTACGGGGGGGCGTGCAGTTCTTC
V: TRBV6-2/TRBV6-3; size: many; D: NA; J: TRBJ2-3; CDR3: CASRFTDTQYF; DNA: TGTGCCAGTCGCTTCACAGATACGCAGTATTTT
V: TRBV24-1; size: NA; D: NA; J: TRBJ2-6; CDR3: CATKSGTPTDSGANVLTF; DNA: TGTGCCACCAAGAGTGGGACACCCACGGACTCTGGGGCCAACGTCCTGACTTTC
V: TRBV5-5; size: NA; D: NA; J: TRBJ2-4; CDR3: CASSLRLVGKNIQYF; DNA: TGTGCCAGCAGCTTACGACTAGTCGGCAAAAACATTCAGTACTTC
V: TRBV6-1; size: few; D: TRBD1; J: TRBJ2-4; CDR3: CATGTGTNIQYF; DNA: TGTGCCACAGGGACAGGTACAAACATTCAGTACTTC
V: TRBV27; size: few; D: NA; J: TRBJ2-7; CDR3: CASSSRGGIYEQYF; DNA: TGTGCCAGCAGTTCCCGGGGTGGAATTTACGAGCAGTACTTC
V: TRBV28; size: few; D: TRBD1; J: TRBJ1-1; CDR3: CASRLFGQGPAFF; DNA: TGTGCCAGCAGGTTGTTTGGACAGGGCCCGGCTTTCTTT
V: TRBV7-9; size: few; D: NA; J: TRBJ2-7; CDR3: CASDSGSYEQYF; DNA: TGTGCCTCCGACTCGGGGTCCTACGAGCAGTACTTC
V: TRBV12-3/TRBV12-4; size: many; D: NA; J: TRBJ2-3; CDR3: CASSPSAAFTDTQYF; DNA: TGTGCCAGCAGCCCCTCGGCGGCGTTCACAGATACGCAGTATTTT
V: TRBV15; size: few; D: NA; J: TRBJ1-3; CDR3: CATSRAVLVGYSGNTIYF; DNA: TGTGCCACCAGCAGAGCCGTATTAGTTGGGTACTCTGGAAACACCATATATTTT
V: TRBV13; size: NA; D: NA; J: TRBJ2-1; CDR3: CASSRPTSSYNEQFF; DNA: TGTGCCAGCAGCCGACCCACCTCCTCCTACAATGAGCAGTTCTTC
V: TRBV4-3; size: NA; D: TRBD1; J: TRBJ2-7; CDR3: CASSLDRGRSYEQYF; DNA: TGCGCCAGCAGCCTGGACAGGGGGCGATCCTACGAGCAGTACTTC
V: TRBV6-6; size: many; D: TRBD2; J: TRBJ2-2; CDR3: CASSYATSAGELFF; DNA: TGTGCCAGCAGTTACGCGACTAGCGCCGGGGAGCTGTTTTTT
V: TRBV5-4; size: NA; D: TRBD1; J: TRBJ2-5; CDR3: CASNNQPGQGRLETQYF; DNA: TGTGCCAGCAACAACCAACCGGGACAGGGTCGATTAGAGACCCAGTACTTC
V: TRBV7-2; size: many; D: NA; J: TRBJ1-1; CDR3: CASSLDIFDTEAFF; DNA: TGTGCCAGCAGCTTGGACATTTTTGACACTGAAGCTTTCTTT
V: TRBV15; size: NA; D: TRBD1; J: TRBJ1-1; CDR3: CATSRYRQGRNTEAFF; DNA: TGTGCCACCAGCAGATATCGACAGGGACGGAACACTGAAGCTTTCTTT
V: TRBV5-5; size: many; D: NA; J: TRBJ2-7; CDR3: CASSLYRREQYF; DNA: TGTGCCAGCAGCTTGTACCGTCGAGAGCAGTACTTC
V: TRBV4-3; size: NA; D: TRBD1; J: TRBJ2-1; CDR3: CASSQDLETGLNEQFF; DNA: TGCGCCAGCAGCCAAGATTTAGAGACAGGGCTCAATGAGCAGTTCTTC
V: TRBV6-2/TRBV6-3; size: few; D: TRBD1; J: TRBJ1-1; CDR3: CASRGDRANTEAFF; DNA: TGTGCCAGCAGGGGGGACAGGGCCAACACTGAAGCTTTCTTT
V: TRBV28; size: many; D: TRBD1; J: TRBJ1-2; CDR3: CASHTTGGLYGYTF; DNA: TGTGCCAGCCATACGACAGGGGGCCTCTATGGCTACACCTTC
V: TRBV7-2; size: NA; D: NA; J: TRBJ1-2; CDR3: CASRSRRYGYTF; DNA: TGTGCCAGCAGGAGTAGGCGCTATGGCTACACCTTC
V: TRBV5-1; size: NA; D: NA; J: TRBJ1-1; CDR3: CASSLSGTMNTEAFF; DNA: TGCGCCAGCAGCTTATCCGGGACAATGAACACTGAAGCTTTCTTT
V: TRBV18; size: NA; D: NA; J: TRBJ1-1; CDR3: CASSPSAGITEAFF; DNA: TGTGCCAGCTCACCCTCCGCAGGGATCACTGAAGCTTTCTTT
V: TRBV20-1; size: many; D: TRBD1; J: TRBJ2-5; CDR3: CSASPRDSPETQYF; DNA: TGCAGTGCTAGCCCCCGGGACAGCCCAGAGACCCAGTACTTC
V: TRBV6-1; size: many; D: NA; J: TRBJ1-1; CDR3: CASSEFVEGRPEAFF; DNA: TGTGCCAGCAGTGAGTTTGTGGAGGGACGACCTGAAGCTTTCTTT
V: TRBV21-1; size: NA; D: NA; J: TRBJ1-3; CDR3: CASSKGQGAGNTIYF; DNA: TGTGCCAGCAGCAAAGGACAGGGGGCTGGAAACACCATATATTTT
V: TRBV5-1; size: NA; D: TRBD2; J: TRBJ2-3; CDR3: CASSLGTTSGGTLITDTQYF; DNA: TGCGCCAGCAGCTTGGGGACGACTAGCGGGGGGACTCTTATCACAGATACGCAGTATTTT
V: TRBV7-9; size: NA; D: NA; J: TRBJ1-1; CDR3: CAGEGLRATEAFF; DNA: TGTGCCGGAGAGGGGCTTCGGGCCACTGAAGCTTTCTTT
V: TRBV28; size: NA; D: NA; J: TRBJ1-5; CDR3: CASSSRRTPLEPQHF; DNA: TGTGCCAGCAGTTCGCGACGGACACCTTTGGAGCCCCAGCATTTT
V: TRBV6-2/TRBV6-3; size: few; D: NA; J: TRBJ1-1; CDR3: CASSYAQVVTEAFF; DNA: TGTGCCAGCAGTTACGCCCAGGTGGTCACTGAAGCTTTCTTT
V: TRBV28; size: many; D: TRBD1; J: TRBJ1-6; CDR3: CASSSPGQFDYNSPLHF; DNA: TGTGCCAGCAGCTCACCGGGACAGTTTGACTATAATTCACCCCTCCACTTT
V: TRBV5-4; size: few; D: NA; J: TRBJ1-1; CDR3: CASSLDRGRAFF; DNA: TGTGCCAGCAGCCTCGACCGGGGGAGGGCTTTCTTT
V: TRBV6-2/TRBV6-3; size: few; D: NA; J: TRBJ1-1; CDR3: CASREQEAWNTEAFF; DNA: TGTGCCAGCCGAGAACAGGAGGCGTGGAACACTGAAGCTTTCTTT
V: TRBV2; size: many; D: TRBD1; J: TRBJ2-5; CDR3: CASIDRDQETQYF; DNA: TGTGCCAGCATCGACAGGGACCAAGAGACCCAGTACTTC
V: TRBV6-2/TRBV6-3; size: many; D: NA; J: TRBJ1-3; CDR3: CASSYSTQSGNTIYF; DNA: TGTGCCAGCAGTTACTCGACCCAGTCTGGAAACACCATATATTTT
V: TRBV12-3/TRBV12-4; size: many; D: NA; J: TRBJ2-1; CDR3: CASTTFNEQFF; DNA: TGTGCCAGCACCACCTTTAATGAGCAGTTCTTC
V: TRBV6-2/TRBV6-3; size: NA; D: TRBD1; J: TRBJ2-7; CDR3: CASSKGQGSTYEQYF; DNA: TGTGCCAGCAGTAAGGGACAGGGCTCCACCTACGAGCAGTACTTC
V: TRBV20-1; size: NA; D: TRBD1; J: TRBJ1-2; CDR3: CSASTGEYGYTF; DNA: TGCAGTGCTTCGACAGGGGAGTATGGCTACACCTTC
V: TRBV29-1; size: many; D: NA; J: TRBJ1-1; CDR3: CSVGCGRDNMNTEAFF; DNA: TGCAGCGTTGGATGCGGCAGGGACAACATGAACACTGAAGCTTTCTTT